These 13 T cell receptor beta chains were all obtained from the same sample, sequenced in a study of blood T cells in healthy people across ages. Sample-barcoded 5' priming and a J-beta primer mix drove a second PCR of about 6 to 12 cycles. Using its own MiXCR run on the 5' RACE reads, TCRdb lists one record per CDR3 protein. The sample contains 800,000 to 1,300,000 distinct CDR3 sequences, about 25% of which appear only once. The sample also formed part of further work on T cells of mothers and their children.

The sample was blood. The receptors shown here come from a girl aged 2-10 years in good health.

V is TRBV20-1 and J is TRBJ2-1; no firm D call. The CDR3 spans 12 residues. CDR1 DFQATT and CDR2 SNEGSKA come from the germline V gene (reference sequence). V lost 6 bases to trimming and J lost 15 bases, with 21 bases between them. In DNA form, the CDR3 reads TGCAGTGCCATGCCCCCTGAGAGAGGCTGGTTCTTC. It specifies CSAMPPERGWFF.

Remarks on this clonotype: Relative to the germline gene, one junction end is altered; a read error may explain this. The chain uses TRBV7-2 and TRBJ1-2; D unresolved. From germline, CDR1 is SGHTA and CDR2 FQGNSA. The CDR3 sequence is 13 residues long. The CDR3 bases are TGCGCCAGCAGCCTCCAGGAGTTCTATGGCTACACCTTC. It specifies CASSLQEFYGYTF.

This clonotype showed up just a few times. This chain connects TRBV4-3 to TRBJ2-5, with 10 bases matching TRBD2. The CDR3 runs to 16 residues. Losses at the gene ends were 4 bases for V and 7 bases for J; bases not matched to a gene: 12. The V gene's germline CDR1 is LGHNA and CDR2 YSLEER. CDR3 sequence: CASSPGQSGGAGTQYF. DNA for the CDR3: TGCGCCAGCAGCCCAGGCCAAAGCGGGGGGGCAGGGACCCAGTACTTC.

This chain joins TRBV15 and TRBJ1-5; TRBD1 matches 9 bases. CDR1 and CDR2 (germline): LNHNV, YYDKDF (reference sequence). The CDR3 sequence is 15 residues long. The trim removed 0 bases at V and 7 bases at J, leaving 4 bases unmatched. The CDR3 bases are TGTGCCACCAGCAGAGATAGAGGACAGGGGCAGCCCCAGCATTTT. Protein: CATSRDRGQGQPQHF.

The chain links TRBV5-1 to TRBJ2-7; TRBD2 might be the D (6 bases). CDR3 size: 15 residues. With 2 bases removed from V and 0 bases from J, the gap between germline ends came to 12 bases. Germline V CDR1 and CDR2: SGHRS, YFSETQ. The CDR3 DNA reads TGCGCCAGCAGCTTATGGGGCGGGACCTCCTACGAGCAGTACTTC. Residues: CASSLWGGTSYEQYF.

This clonotype was detected only a few times. The chain joins TRBV10-3 to TRBJ2-5, with 8 bases lining up with TRBD2. The CDR3 covers 13 residues. In germline, CDR1 is ENHRY, CDR2 SYGVKD. Trimming removed 10 bases from V and 5 bases from J; junction bases left unmatched: 9. CDR3 amino acids: CASGLAREETQYF. For the CDR3, the DNA is TGTGCCAGCGGACTAGCCAGGGAGGAGACCCAGTACTTC.

This chain uses TRBV29-1 with TRBJ2-1; D uncertain. Germline V lookup: CDR1 SQVTM, CDR2 ANQGSEA. V lost 8 bases and J lost 7, with 9 bases in between. CDR3 length: 10 amino acids. As DNA, the CDR3 is TGCAGCACCCATGTGAATGAGCAGTTCTTC. Translating gives CSTHVNEQFF.

The genes are TRBV6-1 and TRBJ2-7, with 11 positions matching TRBD2. V shed 0 bases, J shed 2 bases, and the junction held 6 bases outside the gene matches. Germline V CDR1 and CDR2: MNHNS, SASEGT. This CDR3 is 17 amino acids long. The CDR3 region has the DNA TGTGCCAGCAGTGAAGCATCCTTAGCGGGGGGGACCTACGAGCAGTACTTC. Translated: CASSEASLAGGTYEQYF.

The rearrangement links TRBV6-5 to TRBJ2-3; either TRBD1 or TRBD2 may supply D (5 bases each). Germline V gene lookup returns CDR1 MNHEY and CDR2 SVGAGI. The CDR3 length is 15 residues. V was pared by 0 bases and J by 6 bases, with 13 bases between. The chain's CDR3 is CASSYSRDPRDTQYF. CDR3 bases: TGTGCCAGCAGTTACTCGAGGGACCCCCGGGATACGCAGTATTTT.

This clonotype was observed a few times. The genes are TRBV6-1 and TRBJ2-4; unclear D gene. Trimming took 0 bases from V and 0 from J, leaving 12 bases between them. The length of the CDR3 is 17 residues. Germline values: CDR1 MNHNS, CDR2 SASEGT. CDR3 residues: CASSEARYSLAKNIQYF. The CDR3 bases are TGTGCCAGCAGTGAAGCCAGGTATTCCTTAGCCAAAAACATTCAGTACTTC.

In its sample, this clonotype was seen a few times. The chain is built from TRBV12-3 or TRBV12-4 and TRBJ2-5; TRBD1 agrees at 9 bases. With the DNA end fitting TRBJ2-7 better, the J assignment may be wrong. The CDR3 contains 15 residues. The CDR3 region has the DNA TGTGCCAGCAGTGCTAACCGGGACAGGGCCTACGAGCAGTACTTC. It is translated as CASSANRDRAYEQYF.

This clonotype came up a few times. The CDR3 DNA reads as TGTGCCAGCAGTTTTCCCGGGTTCTACGAGCAGTACTTC. Translation: CASSFPGFYEQYF. The chain joins TRBV28 to TRBJ2-7; D remains unclear. Trimming took off 3 bases at V and 3 bases at J, with 9 bases between the two ends. Looked up from germline, CDR1 is MDHEN and CDR2 is SYDVKM. There are 13 residues in the CDR3.

This clonotype was seen more than once but under ten times. The CDR3 nucleotides are TGTGCCAGCACCACAGGGTCTGGGGCCAACGTCCTGACTTTC. It codes for CASTTGSGANVLTF. The chain employs TRBV28 and TRBJ2-6, with D possibly matching TRBD1 (6 bases). With 7 bases removed from V and 1 base from J, the gap between germline ends came to 8 bases. Looked up from germline, CDR1 is MDHEN and CDR2 is SYDVKM. This CDR3 spans 14 amino acids.